The 13 T cell receptor beta chains presented below share a single source sample, sequenced in a study of vaccination effects on CD4 cells after COVID-19. Clones were read by immunoSEQ multiplex PCR, and TCRdb kept only the in-frame ones, dropping some. The sample lists about 36,000 clones, about 73% seen once, with approximately 15% in the top ten. Expansion of antigen-specific CD4+ T cells with viral peptide pools was carried out by the ViraFEST assay before sequencing. Isolation of CD4+ T cells took place after 10 days of culture. This person's SARS-CoV-2 infection, confirmed by PCR, occurred between March and December 2020. No antigen has been assigned to these receptors. The source material was CD4+ T cells from PBMCs cultured with HCoV-NL63 spike peptides, sampled before COVID-19 vaccination. All receptors derive from a human donor who had a prior SARS-CoV-2 infection.

This clone was counted once. This rearrangement joins TRBV6-6 to TRBJ2-7, with 12 nucleotides matching TRBD2. The CDR3 spans 14 residues. The V and J ends lost 7 bases and 3 bases, in that order; junction bases with no gene match: 4. Germline assignment: CDR1 MNHNY and CDR2 SVGAGI (reference sequence). The CDR3 DNA sequence: TGTGCCAGCAAGCAGACTAGCGGGAGCTACGAGCAGTACTTC. Its translation: CASKQTSGSYEQYF.

This chain links TRBV5-1 with TRBJ2-1; D ambiguous. The CDR3 is 14 residues long. The germline CDR1 and CDR2 sequences are SGHRS and YFSETQ. Trimming stripped 1 base from V and 6 bases from J, with 11 bases between. This CDR3 reads CASSLFPGPNEQFF. The CDR3 nucleotides read TGCGCCAGCAGCTTGTTCCCCGGGCCCAATGAGCAGTTCTTC.

The CDR3 sequence is CASSTSWTLETQYF. Written as DNA, the CDR3 is TGTGCCAGCAGCACGTCCTGGACACTAGAGACCCAGTACTTC. This chain connects TRBV28 to TRBJ2-5; D perhaps matches TRBD1 (5 bases). The ends were cut back, 6 bases at V and 4 bases at J, with 15 bases in the middle. The CDR3 runs to 14 residues. Germline lookup yields CDR1 MDHEN and CDR2 SYDVKM. The full variable domain, rest sourced from reference TRBV28 and TRBJ2-5, is DVKVTQSSRYLVKRTGEKVFLECVQDMDHENMFWYRQDPGLGLRLIYFSYDVKMKEKGDIPEGYSVSREKKERFSLILESASTNQTSMYLCASSTSWTLETQYFGPGTRLLVL.

J is TRBJ1-2 and V is TRBV4-1; possible D gene TRBD1, 5 bases. CDR1 MGHRA and CDR2 YSYEKL come from the germline V gene. Between the trimmed V and J ends, which lost 1 base and 3 bases, there was a span of 18 bases. The CDR3 runs 17 residues. CDR3 sequence (DNA): TGCGCCAGCAGCCAAGTTTTGACCCCCGGGACGGACTATGGCTACACCTTC. Protein product: CASSQVLTPGTDYGYTF.

Only a few counts were recorded for this clone. This chain uses TRBV19 with TRBJ2-5; D is undetermined. V lost 5 bases and J 5 bases, leaving 18 bases between the germline ends. The germline CDR1 and CDR2 sequences are LNHDA and SQIVND (reference sequence). CDR3 length: 15 amino acids. In DNA, the CDR3 is TGTGCCAGTAGTTCAACAAGCTACGCCCGGGAGACCCAGTACTTC. Translated, it gives CASSSTSYARETQYF.

J is TRBJ1-3 and V is TRBV4-3; D uncertain. V was clipped by 4 bases and J by 1 base, with 11 bases between them. CDR1 LGHNA and CDR2 YSLEER come from the germline V gene. The CDR3 length is 15 residues. CDR3 sequence: CASSRLRESGNTIYF. DNA of the CDR3: TGCGCCAGCAGCCGTCTGAGGGAATCTGGAAACACCATATATTTT.

The J gene is TRBJ1-4, the V gene TRBV7-2; 8 nucleotides match TRBD1. Trimming at V came to 6 bases and at J to 5 bases, leaving 5 bases not matched to a gene. Germline assignment: CDR1 SGHTA and CDR2 FQGNSA. CDR3 length equals 14 residues. Written as DNA, the CDR3 is TGTGCCAGCAGTAATGGACAGGGCAATGAAAAACTGTTTTTT. Translation gives CASSNGQGNEKLFF.

This chain joins TRBV12-5 and TRBJ1-3, with unresolved D. The CDR3 length is 11 residues. Germline V CDR1 and CDR2: LGHNT, FRNRAP. Trimming stripped 5 bases from V and 4 bases from J, with 3 bases between. The CDR3 sequence is CASGHGNTIYF. Written as DNA, the CDR3 is TGTGCTAGTGGTCACGGAAACACCATATATTTT.

The J gene is TRBJ1-2, the V gene TRBV9; TRBD1 is a possible D gene (5 bases). Germline V gene data show CDR1 as SGDLS and CDR2 as YYNGEE. The V end lost 0 bases, the J end lost 4 bases, and 13 bases lay between the germline ends. This CDR3 is built from 15 residues. Here the CDR3 reads CASSVAGVRSYGYTF. The CDR3 nucleotides read TGTGCCAGCAGCGTAGCGGGGGTTCGTTCCTATGGCTACACCTTC.

The chain employs TRBV2 and TRBJ1-6, with D maybe TRBD1 (5 bases). The germline CDR1 and CDR2 sequences are SNHLY and FYNNEI. The length of the CDR3 is 16 residues. The V end was cut by 2 bases, the J end by 4 bases, with 12 bases between. As DNA, the CDR3 is TGTGCCAGCAGTGAAAGGGGCGGATATTATAATTCACCCCTCCACTTT. Its protein is CASSERGGYYNSPLHF. Full variable domain (missing parts from reference TRBV2 and TRBJ1-6): EPEVTQTPSHQVTQMGQEVILRCVPISNHLYFYWYRQILGQKVEFLVSFYNNEISEKSEIFDDQFSVERPDGSNFTLKIRSTKLEDSAMYFCASSERGGYYNSPLHFGNGTRLTVT.

The chain carries TRBV18 and TRBJ1-2, with D hard to call. Trimming shortened V by 1 base and J by 2 bases, and 14 bases separated the two germline ends. Germline CDR1 KGHSH, CDR2 LQKENI. The CDR3 runs 16 residues. The CDR3 loop is CASSPQSATLNYGYTF. Written as DNA, the CDR3 is TGTGCCAGCTCACCACAATCAGCTACCCTAAACTATGGCTACACCTTC. Complete variable domain (other parts from reference TRBV18 and TRBJ1-2): NAGVMQNPRHLVRRRGQEARLRCSPMKGHSHVYWYRQLPEEGLKFMVYLQKENIIDESGMPKERFSAEFPKEGPSILRIQQVVRGDSAAYFCASSPQSATLNYGYTFGSGTRLTVV.

This chain links TRBV12-5 with TRBJ2-3; D is perhaps TRBD2 (6 bases). Trimming shortened V by 3 bases and J by 6 bases, and 10 bases separated the two germline ends. Germline CDR1 and CDR2: LGHNT and FRNRAP. This CDR3 has 13 residues. The CDR3 spells CASGFAGLDTQYF. The DNA of the CDR3 is TGTGCTAGTGGTTTTGCGGGACTCGATACGCAGTATTTT.

V usage is TRBV6-5 and J usage is TRBJ2-2, with D maybe TRBD1 (6 bases). The CDR3 length is 15 residues. Trimming cost V 5 bases and J 1 base, with 11 bases left between them. Per germline, CDR1 MNHEY and CDR2 SVGAGI. This chain's CDR3 is CASSLTGRNTGELFF. CDR3 nucleotides: TGTGCCAGCAGTCTGACAGGACGGAACACCGGGGAGCTGTTTTTT.